Below, one TCR beta chain is given with its context. Its specificity is unknown. The source of the sample is a study of T cell responses to AZD1222 COVID-19 vaccine. Study-wide findings and caveats: Just 5 to 7 people given AZD1222 tested seropositive at baseline.

V dropped 5 bases and J dropped 5 bases, with 22 bases sitting between them. Germline V gene sequence: CDR1 MGHDK, CDR2 SYGVNS. This CDR3 region has 16 residues. Libraries were prepared by immunoSEQ multiplex PCR; TCRdb keeps only in-frame clonotypes and omits some of them. The top ten hold over 8% of the sample, which has about 75,000 clones, 70% to 90% seen once. This sequence was found in an adult who received the MenACWY meningococcal vaccine as a control. The chain recombines TRBV25-1 with TRBJ2-7, with D unresolved. The sequences come from peripheral blood, collected 28 days after the second dose of the MenACWY control vaccine. The CDR3 reads CASSSPGPAQVNEQYF. The CDR3 DNA reads as TGTGCCAGCAGTTCTCCCGGGCCCGCGCAGGTTAACGAGCAGTACTTC.